Described below is a single TCR beta chain sequence and its context. Antigen unknown. Germline assignment: CDR1 DFQATT and CDR2 SNEGSKA (reference sequence). CDR3 length: 13 amino acids. The sample comes from a study of CXCR3-negative and CXCR3-positive naive CD8 T cells. Overall study: Cumulative TRB read yield was around 140 million, averaging about 1.5 +/- 0.3 million per library.

Broader study findings: After cryopreservation, expression of CXCR3 was partially reduced, and most assays were run with fresh PBMCs. TRB CDR3s of CXCR3-positive naive cells were more hydrophobic than those of CXCR3-negative naive cells. Within a donor, both naive subsets shared TRBV-TRBJ usage, unlike memory cells.

Triplicates of 300,000 cells were sorted from each CD8+ T cell subset. 5' RACE that incorporated UMI labels was used to prepare the TRB cDNA libraries. One entry per CDR3 protein, without DNA, is what TCRdb gives after re-calling the 5' RACE reads. The data include 150,000 to 180,000 distinct CDR3 sequences; the top ten clones carry under 0.5%. The sample was naive CXCR3+ CD8+ T cells from blood. Subset of the sample: CD45RO-CCR7+CD27+CD95- naive CD8+ T cells expressing CXCR3 (TNR3+). The receptor was isolated from a human donor in good health. Some clones in this sample may be carry-over from other donors' samples. The chain combines TRBV20-1 with TRBJ2-3. Here the CDR3 reads CSAESWGADTQYF.